These 17 T cell receptor beta chains originate from one sample sequenced in a study of cytomegalovirus exposure and HLA in healthy donors (dated by TCRdb to about 2017). The library was prepared using the immunoSEQ multiplex PCR assay. For the multiplex PCR, a mixture combining 60 forward primers for TCR Vbeta segments and 13 reverse primers for TCR Jbeta segments was used. TCRdb re-hosts the immuneACCESS table, in-frame sequences only. Its copies lack some clones; in the studies checked, an unresolved V gene accounts for under half of them, and the cause for the rest is not known. For this sample there are about 83,000 clones; 78% appear just once. The ten largest clones add up to under 6% of the sample. The sequenced sample was PBMCs. The receptors were gathered from a man between 18 and 35 years old in good health and CMV-seropositive.

V is TRBV5-1 and J is TRBJ1-4; a weak D match, TRBD1 (6 bases). Germline V CDR1 and CDR2: SGHRS, YFSETQ. Trimming took 0 bases from V and 4 from J, leaving 7 bases between them. The CDR3 has 14 amino acids. As DNA, the CDR3 is TGCGCCAGCAGCTTGGGACAGGATAATGAAAAACTGTTTTTT. It translates to CASSLGQDNEKLFF.

The rearrangement links TRBV4-1 to TRBJ2-3; 8 nucleotides align to TRBD2. The germline CDR1 and CDR2 sequences are MGHRA and YSYEKL. J lost 6 bases, V lost 6 bases, and 14 bases had no gene match. CDR3 length: 16 residues. The CDR3 coding sequence is TGCGCCAGCAGTCTAGAAGCGGGGGCGTACGGGGATACGCAGTATTTT. Translating gives CASSLEAGAYGDTQYF.

This chain connects TRBV11-3 to TRBJ2-1, with 9 bases identical to TRBD1. Trimming cost V 7 bases and J 7 bases; bases outside gene matches: 5. Per germline, CDR1 SGHNT and CDR2 YENEEA. This CDR3 region has 13 residues. Here the CDR3 DNA reads TGTGCCAGCACCGGGACAGGGAGGAATGAGCAGTTCTTC. It codes for CASTGTGRNEQFF.

V gene TRBV5-6 combines with J gene TRBJ2-2; no reliable D call. The germline V gene encodes CDR1 SGHDT and CDR2 YYEEEE. V shed 3 bases and J shed 0 bases, with 12 bases lying between them. The length of the CDR3 is 16 residues. The CDR3 nucleotides are TGTGCCAGCAGCTGGCTGGAGAACGCGAACACCGGGGAGCTGTTTTTT. Protein product: CASSWLENANTGELFF.

This chain links TRBV9 with TRBJ1-1, with 7 bases that match TRBD1. The CDR3 has 15 residues. After removal of 0 bases from V and 2 bases from J, the junction contained 4 bases not matched to a gene. Germline lookup yields CDR1 SGDLS and CDR2 YYNGEE. The CDR3 here is CASSVAGQLNTEAFF. The CDR3 DNA follows: TGTGCCAGCAGCGTAGCGGGACAGCTAAACACTGAAGCTTTCTTT.

The chain is built from TRBV28 and TRBJ1-5; TRBD1 might be the D (6 bases). The CDR3 loop spans 14 amino acids. Germline lookup yields CDR1 MDHEN and CDR2 SYDVKM. V gave up 2 bases and J gave up 6 bases, with 11 bases separating them. This CDR3 reads CASSLQGRGQPQHF. As DNA, the CDR3 is TGTGCCAGCAGTTTACAGGGGAGAGGTCAGCCCCAGCATTTT.

On this clone: The CDR3 end shows no conserved phenylalanine or tryptophan, and so a read error is likely. The limits of the CDR3 on the DNA are not certain, so only TCRdb's listed CDR3 is given. The chain carries TRBV27 and TRBJ1-2; the table gives TRBD1 as D, unverified against the DNA. Germline V gene lookup returns CDR1 MNHEY and CDR2 SMNVEV (reference sequence). The CDR3 is made up of 13 amino acids, end residues included. This CDR3 reads CASSTVMDRPLSV.

The chain uses TRBV10-2 and TRBJ2-3, with TRBD2 matching 9 bases. The junction had 11 bases not matched to a gene; V was cut back by 10 bases and J by 6 bases. CDR3 size: 14 residues. The germline V gene encodes CDR1 WSHSY and CDR2 SAAADI. The CDR3 loop is CATSLSGGVDTQYF. The CDR3 DNA reads as TGCGCCACCTCGCTTAGCGGGGGAGTGGATACGCAGTATTTT.

This clone was found a few times. The CDR3 sequence is CASSRDFGNTIYF. The DNA of the CDR3 is TGTGCCAGCAGTAGGGACTTTGGAAACACCATATATTTT. The chain uses TRBV6-5 and TRBJ1-3; possible D gene TRBD1, 5 bases. Per germline, CDR1 MNHEY and CDR2 SVGAGI. The ends were cut back, 5 bases at V and 3 bases at J, with 8 bases in the middle. The CDR3 runs to 13 residues.

The V call is TRBV6-6, the J call TRBJ2-7; D remains unclear. The CDR3 totals 15 residues. Trimming removed 2 bases from V and 3 bases from J, with 14 bases in between. Germline loops: CDR1 MNHNY, CDR2 SVGAGI (reference sequence). This chain's CDR3 is CASSYVRPASYEQYF. The CDR3, as DNA: TGTGCCAGCAGTTACGTGCGGCCGGCAAGCTACGAGCAGTACTTC.

This clone was seen more than once but under ten times. This rearrangement joins TRBV27 to TRBJ1-3; D is ambiguous. This CDR3 contains 14 residues. Trimming stripped 4 bases from V and 0 bases from J, with 7 bases between. Germline lookup yields CDR1 MNHEY and CDR2 SMNVEV (reference sequence). The CDR3 bases are TGTGCCAGCAGTTACTCCTCCTCTGGAAACACCATATATTTT. As protein: CASSYSSSGNTIYF.

This clone was recorded many times. CDR3 DNA: TGCGCCAGCAGCCAAGCGATCCAGGCGAGACAGACCCAGTACTTC. This sequence encodes CASSQAIQARQTQYF. The V call is TRBV4-1, the J call TRBJ2-5, with D hard to call. Germline CDR1 and CDR2: MGHRA and YSYEKL. This CDR3 is built from 15 residues. V lost 1 base, J lost 6 bases, and 15 bases lay in between.

This clone was seen a few times. This chain links TRBV6-5 with TRBJ2-5; tentative D call: TRBD1 (6 bases). The end of the DNA aligns better with TRBJ2-7, so the J call may be wrong. Germline V CDR1 and CDR2: MNHEY, SVGAGI. The CDR3 spans 11 residues. CDR3 DNA sequence: TGTGCCAGCAGGGACAGCTACGAGCAGTACTTC. This encodes CASRDSYEQYF.

The chain has TRBV10-3 and TRBJ1-2, with D possibly TRBD1 on 6 matching bases. Trimming removed 4 bases at V and 4 bases at J, with 13 bases between. Germline V gives CDR1 ENHRY, CDR2 SYGVKD. CDR3 length: 14 residues. The CDR3 is CAISGASDSYGYTF. DNA for the CDR3: TGTGCCATCAGTGGAGCCTCGGACAGCTATGGCTACACCTTC.

The sample holds a few counts of this clone. The chain is built from TRBV6-5 and TRBJ1-1; 8 nucleotides align to TRBD1. Trimming at V came to 1 base and at J to 1 base, leaving 5 bases not matched to a gene. This CDR3 has 16 amino acids. The V gene's germline CDR1 is MNHEY and CDR2 SVGAGI. This CDR3 reads CASSYWAGGGNTEAFF. The CDR3 DNA reads as TGTGCCAGCAGTTACTGGGCAGGGGGCGGGAACACTGAAGCTTTCTTT.

The genes are TRBV6-5 and TRBJ2-2; D ambiguous. This CDR3 is built from 15 residues. Trimming removed 0 bases from V and 6 bases from J, with 11 bases in between. Germline CDR1 is MNHEY and CDR2 is SVGAGI. CDR3 sequence (DNA): TGTGCCAGCAGTTACTCGGAGACCTACGCCGGGGAGCTGTTTTTT. As protein: CASSYSETYAGELFF.

The rearrangement uses TRBV28 and TRBJ1-1, with D hard to call. Germline CDR1 and CDR2: MDHEN and SYDVKM. This CDR3 has 12 residues. Deletions cut 5 bases from V and 6 bases from J, with 10 bases between. In nucleotides, the CDR3 is TGTGCCAGCAGTAGCGTTCTCCCTGAAGCTTTCTTT. Protein sequence: CASSSVLPEAFF.